This paragraph reports one T cell receptor (beta chain). This specimen belongs to a study of control samples from healthy donors and cancer patients. Only in-frame clones appear in the TCRdb table, and some are missing; sequencing was by immunoSEQ multiplex PCR. Here the sample spans approximately 170,000 clones, 91% being singletons. The V end lost 5 bases, the J end lost 5 bases, and 12 bases lay between the germline ends. CDR1 SGHDT and CDR2 YYEEEE come from the germline V gene. This CDR3 comprises 13 residues. The sample consisted of blood. This clonotype was obtained from a woman aged 25 to 39 in good health. The rearrangement joins TRBV5-6 to TRBJ2-3, with D perhaps TRBD1 (6 bases). The DNA for the CDR3 is TGTGCCAGCAGTCACAGGGTTAGAGATACGCAGTATTTT. Protein: CASSHRVRDTQYF.